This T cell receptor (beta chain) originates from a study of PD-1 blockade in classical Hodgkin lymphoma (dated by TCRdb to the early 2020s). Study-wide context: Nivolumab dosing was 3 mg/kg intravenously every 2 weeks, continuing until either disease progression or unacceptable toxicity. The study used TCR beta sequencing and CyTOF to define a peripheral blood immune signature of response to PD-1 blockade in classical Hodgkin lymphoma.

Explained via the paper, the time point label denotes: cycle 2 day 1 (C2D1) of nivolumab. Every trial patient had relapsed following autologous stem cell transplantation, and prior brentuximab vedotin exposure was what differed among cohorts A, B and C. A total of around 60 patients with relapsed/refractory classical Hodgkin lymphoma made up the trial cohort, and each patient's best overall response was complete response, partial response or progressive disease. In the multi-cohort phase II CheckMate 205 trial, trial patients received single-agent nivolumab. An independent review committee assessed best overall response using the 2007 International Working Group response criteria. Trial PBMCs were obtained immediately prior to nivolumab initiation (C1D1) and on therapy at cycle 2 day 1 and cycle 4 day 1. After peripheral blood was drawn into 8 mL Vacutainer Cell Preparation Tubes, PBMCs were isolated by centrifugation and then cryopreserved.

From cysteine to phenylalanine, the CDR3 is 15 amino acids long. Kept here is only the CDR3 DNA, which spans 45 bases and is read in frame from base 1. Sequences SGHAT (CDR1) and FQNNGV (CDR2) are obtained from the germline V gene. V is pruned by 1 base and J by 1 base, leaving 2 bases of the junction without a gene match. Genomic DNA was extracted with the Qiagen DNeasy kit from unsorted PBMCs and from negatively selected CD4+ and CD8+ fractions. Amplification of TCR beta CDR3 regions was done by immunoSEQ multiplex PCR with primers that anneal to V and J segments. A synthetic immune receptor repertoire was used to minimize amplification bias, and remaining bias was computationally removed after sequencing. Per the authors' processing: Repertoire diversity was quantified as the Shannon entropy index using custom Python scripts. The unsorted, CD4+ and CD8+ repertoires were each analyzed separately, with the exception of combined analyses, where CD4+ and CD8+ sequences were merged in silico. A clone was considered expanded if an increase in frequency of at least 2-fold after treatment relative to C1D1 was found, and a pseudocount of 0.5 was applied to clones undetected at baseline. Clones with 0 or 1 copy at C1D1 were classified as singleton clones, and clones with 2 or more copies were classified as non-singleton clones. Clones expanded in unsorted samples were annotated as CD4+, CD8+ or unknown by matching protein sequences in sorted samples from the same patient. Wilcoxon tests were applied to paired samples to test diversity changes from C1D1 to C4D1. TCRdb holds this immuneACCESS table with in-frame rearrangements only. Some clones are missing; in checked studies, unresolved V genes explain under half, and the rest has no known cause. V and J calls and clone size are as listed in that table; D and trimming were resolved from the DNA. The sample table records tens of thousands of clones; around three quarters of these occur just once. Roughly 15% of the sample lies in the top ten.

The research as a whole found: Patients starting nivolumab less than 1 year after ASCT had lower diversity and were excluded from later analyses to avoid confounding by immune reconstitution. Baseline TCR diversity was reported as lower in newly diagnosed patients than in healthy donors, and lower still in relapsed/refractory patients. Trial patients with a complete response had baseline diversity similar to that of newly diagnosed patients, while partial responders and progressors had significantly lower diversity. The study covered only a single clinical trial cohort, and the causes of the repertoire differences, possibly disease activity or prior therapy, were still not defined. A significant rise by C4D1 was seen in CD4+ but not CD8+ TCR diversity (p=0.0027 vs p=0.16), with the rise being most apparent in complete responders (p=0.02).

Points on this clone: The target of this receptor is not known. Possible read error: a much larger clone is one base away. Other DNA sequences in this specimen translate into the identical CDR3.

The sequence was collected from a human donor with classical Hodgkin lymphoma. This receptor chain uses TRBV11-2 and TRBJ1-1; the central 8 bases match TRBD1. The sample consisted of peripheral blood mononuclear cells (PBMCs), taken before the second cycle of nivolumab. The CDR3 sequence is CASSLGTGGNTEAFF. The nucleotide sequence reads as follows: TGTGCCAGCAGCTTAGGTACAGGGGGGAACACTGAAGCTTTCTTT. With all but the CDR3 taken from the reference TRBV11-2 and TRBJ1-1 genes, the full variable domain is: EAGVAQSPRYKIIEKRQSVAFWCNPISGHATLYWYQQILGQGPKLLIQFQNNGVVDDSQLPKDRFSAERLKGVDSTLKIQPAKLEDSAVYLCASSLGTGGNTEAFFGQGTRLTVV.